These 26 T cell receptor beta chains originate from one sample sequenced in a study of T cell responses to AZD1222 COVID-19 vaccine. The assay was immunoSEQ multiplex PCR, and TCRdb's table has in-frame clones only and misses some. The sample holds 150,000 to 200,000 clones, about 93% seen once. The sequences come from peripheral blood, collected 28 days after the second dose of the MenACWY control vaccine. Receptors were obtained from an adult who received the MenACWY meningococcal vaccine as a control.

The rearrangement links TRBV4-1 to TRBJ1-1; weak D call: TRBD1 (6 bases). Germline V gene lookup returns CDR1 MGHRA and CDR2 YSYEKL. The CDR3 has 16 amino acids. V dropped 3 bases and J dropped 1 base, with 15 bases sitting between them. The DNA of the CDR3 is TGCGCCAGCAGCCAGTCCCTGGGACAACCGAACACTGAAGCTTTCTTT. Translated: CASSQSLGQPNTEAFF.

This rearrangement joins TRBV7-8 to TRBJ2-2; D call uncertain. Trimming left V 7 bases short and J 0 bases short, with 9 bases between. The germline V gene encodes CDR1 SGHVS and CDR2 FQNEAQ. The CDR3 extends over 14 amino acids. The CDR3 DNA sequence: TGTGCCAGCAACCCAGGAACGAACACCGGGGAGCTGTTTTTT. Protein sequence: CASNPGTNTGELFF.

A single count supports this clone. J is TRBJ1-2 and V is TRBV4-3, with a weak D call TRBD1 (5 bases). Germline CDR1 is LGHNA and CDR2 is YSLEER. V lost 0 bases to trimming and J lost 6 bases, with 11 bases between them. This CDR3 contains 14 residues. CDR3 DNA sequence: TGCGCCAGCAGCCAAGATCGATCGGGGGATGGCTACACCTTC. Its protein product is CASSQDRSGDGYTF.

The chain has TRBV28 and TRBJ2-7; a possible D gene is TRBD2 (7 bases). V dropped 4 bases and J dropped 6 bases, with 16 bases sitting between them. This CDR3 has 14 residues. Germline CDR1 reads MDHEN; CDR2 reads SYDVKM. CDR3 coding DNA: TGTGCCAGCAGTTGGAGGGGGGGCGCCTTCGAGCAGTACTTC. It encodes CASSWRGGAFEQYF.

The V gene is TRBV30, the J gene TRBJ1-2; D is undetermined. The germline V gene encodes CDR1 GTSNPN and CDR2 SVGIG (reference sequence). This CDR3 contains 13 residues. The V end lost 1 base, the J end lost 1 base, and 7 bases lay between the germline ends. The CDR3 loop is CAWSGQFNYGYTF. The DNA for the CDR3 is TGTGCCTGGAGTGGGCAGTTTAACTATGGCTACACCTTC.

This clone has just one count. CDR3 coding DNA: TGTGCCAGCAGCTTCGGAGGAGAGGTCTATGGCTACACCTTC. It specifies CASSFGGEVYGYTF. The chain joins TRBV7-9 to TRBJ1-2; D gene ambiguous. CDR1 is SEHNR, CDR2 FQNEAQ, per germline (reference sequence). Deletions cut 3 bases from V and 4 bases from J, with 12 bases between. The CDR3 has 14 amino acids.

The V gene is TRBV5-6, the J gene TRBJ2-7; tentatively, D is TRBD1 or TRBD2 (5 bases each). The CDR3 is 14 residues long. V lost 4 bases to trimming and J lost 2 bases, with 13 bases between them. Germline lookup yields CDR1 SGHDT and CDR2 YYEEEE. The CDR3 region is CASSQRDGTYEQYF. In DNA, the CDR3 is TGTGCCAGCAGCCAACGGGACGGAACCTACGAGCAGTACTTC.

The rearrangement joins TRBV7-8 to TRBJ1-3, with 7 bases that match TRBD1. The CDR3 is 17 residues long. The V segment lost 1 base and the J segment 0 bases; nucleotides outside the gene matches: 6. In germline, CDR1 is SGHVS, CDR2 FQNEAQ. The CDR3 DNA sequence: TGTGCCAGCAGCTTAGTTCAGGGGGTCCGCTCTGGAAACACCATATATTTT. This codes for CASSLVQGVRSGNTIYF.

The CDR3 coding sequence is TGTGCCAGCAGCTCCCCCGGGACAGGGATGAGGAATGAGCAGTTCTTC. Translated: CASSSPGTGMRNEQFF. The V and J genes are TRBV7-2 and TRBJ2-1; 9 nucleotides agree with TRBD1. CDR1 and CDR2 from the germline V gene are SGHTA and FQGNSA. V lost 4 bases and J lost 7; bases outside the gene matches: 11. This CDR3 has 16 residues.

This sequence joins TRBV5-5 and TRBJ1-6; 7 nucleotides agree with TRBD1. This CDR3 contains 17 residues. From germline, CDR1 is SGHKS and CDR2 YYEKEE (reference sequence). The trim removed 0 bases at V and 10 bases at J, leaving 13 bases unmatched. This CDR3 is CASSLGGTGTVASPLHF. CDR3 nucleotide sequence: TGTGCCAGCAGCTTGGGGGGGACCGGGACAGTGGCATCACCCCTCCACTTT.

This clone was detected once. The rearrangement joins TRBV10-1 to TRBJ2-3; 11 bases line up with TRBD1. Germline CDR1 is WNHNN and CDR2 is SYGVQD (reference sequence). CDR3 size: 13 residues. J gave up 13 bases and V 2 bases, and 5 bases lay outside the gene matches. Here the CDR3 DNA reads TGCGCCAGCAGTGAGGCGGGACAGGGGGATAAGTATTTT. This gives the protein CASSEAGQGDKYF.

The rearrangement joins TRBV30 to TRBJ2-7; D uncertain. The CDR3 totals 14 residues. Germline V lookup: CDR1 GTSNPN, CDR2 SVGIG (reference sequence). V was pared by 0 bases and J by 3 bases, with 12 bases between. The CDR3 spells CAWSVNPKGYEQYF. CDR3 in DNA: TGTGCCTGGAGTGTTAACCCCAAAGGCTACGAGCAGTACTTC.

The count of this clone is one. The chain couples TRBV5-1 to TRBJ2-7; unclear D gene. With 0 bases removed from V and 5 bases from J, the gap between germline ends came to 9 bases. Germline V CDR1 and CDR2: SGHRS, YFSETQ. This CDR3 is 13 amino acids long. The DNA of the CDR3 is TGCGCCAGCAGCTTGGGAACTTCCAACGAGCAGTACTTC. Residues: CASSLGTSNEQYF.

This chain joins TRBV19 and TRBJ2-5, with TRBD2 identical over 9 bases. Germline V lookup: CDR1 LNHDA, CDR2 SQIVND (reference sequence). The CDR3 runs to 15 residues. V lost 1 base and J lost 5; bases outside the gene matches: 5. The CDR3 DNA reads TGTGCCAGTAGTATAGTGGCGGGGGGGCTGGAGACCCAGTACTTC. It specifies CASSIVAGGLETQYF.

The rearrangement joins TRBV4-1 to TRBJ2-1; D is perhaps TRBD2 (6 bases). The CDR3 consists of 15 residues. Germline values: CDR1 MGHRA, CDR2 YSYEKL. The V end was cut by 1 base, the J end by 3 bases, with 10 bases between. This CDR3 reads CASSQAISGYNEQFF. DNA of the CDR3: TGCGCCAGCAGCCAAGCAATTAGCGGCTACAATGAGCAGTTCTTC.

This clone has just a few counts. The rearrangement joins TRBV6-5 to TRBJ1-2; 9 nucleotides match TRBD1. Germline trimming cut 4 bases from V and 4 bases from J; bases unmatched to any gene: 4. Germline-derived CDR1 and CDR2 are MNHEY and SVGAGI. The CDR3 contains 14 residues. The CDR3: CASSSGQGIYGYTF. CDR3 bases: TGTGCCAGCAGTTCGGGACAGGGCATCTATGGCTACACCTTC.

This chain joins TRBV6-4 and TRBJ1-5, with D possibly being TRBD1 (5 bases). Trimming left V 6 bases short and J 2 bases short, with 8 bases between. CDR1 and CDR2 (germline): MRHNA, SNTAGT. The CDR3 covers 13 residues. The CDR3 bases are TGTGCCAGCAGCGGGGGTCGCAATCAGCCCCAGCATTTT. Translating gives CASSGGRNQPQHF.

The chain joins TRBV28 to TRBJ1-2, with a possible D match to TRBD1 (5 bases). This CDR3 contains 14 residues. Trimming stripped 2 bases from V and 4 bases from J, with 11 bases between. Germline CDR1 and CDR2: MDHEN and SYDVKM. The CDR3 DNA is TGTGCCAGCAGTTTACCGGCAGGGATCTATGGCTACACCTTC. Its translation is CASSLPAGIYGYTF.

V gene TRBV3-1 (or the pseudogene TRBV3-2) combines with J gene TRBJ2-5; tentative D call: TRBD1 (6 bases). This CDR3 is 16 amino acids long. Germline V gene sequence: CDR1 LGHDT, CDR2 YNNKEL (reference sequence). V was clipped by 3 bases and J by 1 base, with 15 bases between them. The CDR3 loop is CASSHRRGRGQETQYF. In nucleotides, the CDR3 is TGTGCCAGCAGCCACCGAAGGGGCAGGGGCCAAGAGACCCAGTACTTC.

The chain employs TRBV19 and TRBJ1-5; D is perhaps TRBD1 (6 bases). The germline V gene encodes CDR1 LNHDA and CDR2 SQIVND (reference sequence). V gave up 4 bases and J gave up 4 bases, with 11 bases separating them. This CDR3 has 14 residues. CDR3 sequence reads: CASSRQVINQPQHF. In DNA form, the CDR3 reads TGTGCCAGTAGTAGACAGGTAATTAATCAGCCCCAGCATTTT.

V usage is TRBV18 and J usage is TRBJ2-7; D is possibly TRBD1 (5 bases). V was cut by 1 base and J by 6 bases, with 13 bases left in between. The CDR3 loop spans 14 amino acids. Germline V CDR1 and CDR2: KGHSH, LQKENI. CDR3 DNA: TGTGCCAGCTCACCACGGTCAGGGTCGGGCGAGCAGTACTTC. It yields the protein CASSPRSGSGEQYF. The full variable domain, completed using reference TRBV18 and TRBJ2-7, is NAGVMQNPRHLVRRRGQEARLRCSPMKGHSHVYWYRQLPEEGLKFMVYLQKENIIDESGMPKERFSAEFPKEGPSILRIQQVVRGDSAAYFCASSPRSGSGEQYFGPGTRLTVT.

This clone was detected once. CDR3 sequence (DNA): TGTGCCAGCAGGGGGGACCGGGGTGGCACTGAAGCTTTCTTT. Its translation: CASRGDRGGTEAFF. The J gene is TRBJ1-1, the V gene TRBV2; TRBD1 is a possible D gene (5 bases). Trimming took 6 bases from V and 4 from J, leaving 15 bases between them. This CDR3 has 14 amino acids. Per germline, CDR1 SNHLY and CDR2 FYNNEI.

The chain employs TRBV6-2 or TRBV6-3 and TRBJ2-1; D call uncertain. CDR3 length: 14 amino acids. Germline V lookup: CDR1 MNHEY, CDR2 SVGEGT. V lost 2 bases and J 0 bases, leaving 5 bases between the germline ends. The CDR3 sequence is CASSYVSSYNEQFF. CDR3 coding DNA: TGTGCCAGCAGTTACGTGAGCTCCTACAATGAGCAGTTCTTC.

The chain carries TRBV10-3 and TRBJ1-4; TRBD1 is a possible D gene (5 bases). The V gene lost 0 bases and the J gene lost 4 bases, with 15 bases spanning the gap. There are 17 residues in the CDR3. Germline CDR1 and CDR2: ENHRY and SYGVKD. The CDR3 protein is CAISESLTPGLNEKLFF. DNA of the CDR3: TGTGCCATCAGTGAGTCGTTGACACCGGGACTTAATGAAAAACTGTTTTTT.

This rearrangement joins TRBV30 to TRBJ1-1; D is unclear. V shed 3 bases and J shed 4 bases, with 15 bases lying between them. In germline, CDR1 is GTSNPN, CDR2 SVGIG (reference sequence). The CDR3 loop spans 14 amino acids. The CDR3 protein is CAWSAGGRGTEAFF. The DNA of the CDR3 is TGTGCCTGGAGCGCCGGAGGGAGAGGCACTGAAGCTTTCTTT.

The chain links TRBV6-6 to TRBJ1-2; no firm D call. The CDR3 contains 12 residues. Germline-derived CDR1 and CDR2 are MNHNY and SVGAGI (reference sequence). Trimming pared 6 bases from V and 6 bases from J, leaving 11 bases between. The CDR3 loop is CASRTIPNGYTF. The CDR3 DNA reads TGTGCCAGCAGGACCATACCCAATGGCTACACCTTC.